The clone carrying this TCR beta chain has ten or more counts. Its matching antigen is unknown. The data are from a study of early T cells in non-severe SARS-CoV-2 infection. Study-level points and caveats: The study's VDJdb matching favored anti-spike CD8 responses and missed private and CD4 specificities.

Individual cDNA molecules received unique molecular identifiers during library preparation. TCRdb itself ran the 5' RACE reads through MiXCR, one entry per CDR3 protein. The data contain about 48,000 distinct CDR3 sequences, 7% to 8% of them singletons. Trimming took 2 bases from V and 3 from J, leaving 14 bases between them. The length of the CDR3 is 17 residues. From germline, CDR1 is MNHEY and CDR2 SVGEGT. Specimen: whole blood. The sequence came from an adult who was a healthcare worker with PCR-confirmed SARS-CoV-2 infection or an uninfected control (not recorded which). The chain employs TRBV6-2 or TRBV6-3 and TRBJ2-6; TRBD2 is a possible D gene (5 bases). This CDR3 reads CASSYPGLIGGANVLTF. The CDR3, as DNA: TGTGCCAGCAGTTACCCGGGATTAATAGGTGGGGCCAACGTCCTGACTTTC.